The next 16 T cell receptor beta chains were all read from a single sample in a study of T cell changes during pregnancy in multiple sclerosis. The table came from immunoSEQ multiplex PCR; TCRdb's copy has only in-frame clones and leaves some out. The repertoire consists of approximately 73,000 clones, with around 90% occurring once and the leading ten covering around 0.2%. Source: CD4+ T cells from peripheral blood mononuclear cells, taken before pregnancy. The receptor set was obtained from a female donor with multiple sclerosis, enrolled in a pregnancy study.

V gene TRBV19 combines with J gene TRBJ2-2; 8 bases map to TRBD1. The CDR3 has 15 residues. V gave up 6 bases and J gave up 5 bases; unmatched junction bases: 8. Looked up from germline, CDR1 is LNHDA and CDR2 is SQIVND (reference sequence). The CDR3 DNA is TGTGCCAGTAGGTTGGACAGGGAGGTTACCGGGGAGCTGTTTTTT. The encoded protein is CASRLDREVTGELFF.

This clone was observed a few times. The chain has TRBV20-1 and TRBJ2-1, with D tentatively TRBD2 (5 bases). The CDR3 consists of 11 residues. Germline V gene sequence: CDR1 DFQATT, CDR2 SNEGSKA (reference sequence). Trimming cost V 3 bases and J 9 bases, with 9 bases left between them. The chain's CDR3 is CSASKTTEQFF. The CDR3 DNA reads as TGCAGTGCTAGTAAGACTACTGAGCAGTTCTTC.

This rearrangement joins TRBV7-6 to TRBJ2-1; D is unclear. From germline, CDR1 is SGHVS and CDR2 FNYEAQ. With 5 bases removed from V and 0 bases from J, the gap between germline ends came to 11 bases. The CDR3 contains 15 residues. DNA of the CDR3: TGTGCCAGCAGCGCCAGCGCTTCCTCCTACAATGAGCAGTTCTTC. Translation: CASSASASSYNEQFF.

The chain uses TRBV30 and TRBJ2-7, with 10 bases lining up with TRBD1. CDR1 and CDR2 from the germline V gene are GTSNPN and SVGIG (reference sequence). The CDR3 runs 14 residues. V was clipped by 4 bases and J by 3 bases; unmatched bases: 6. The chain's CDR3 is CAWNHGTGVYEQYF. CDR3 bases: TGTGCCTGGAACCACGGGACAGGGGTCTACGAGCAGTACTTC.

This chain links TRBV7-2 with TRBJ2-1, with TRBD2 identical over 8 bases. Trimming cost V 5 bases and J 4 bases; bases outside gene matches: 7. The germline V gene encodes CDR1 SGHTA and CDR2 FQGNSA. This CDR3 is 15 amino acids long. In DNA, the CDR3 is TGTGCCAGCAGCACCGGGAGGGCCGTTTACAATGAGCAGTTCTTC. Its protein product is CASSTGRAVYNEQFF.

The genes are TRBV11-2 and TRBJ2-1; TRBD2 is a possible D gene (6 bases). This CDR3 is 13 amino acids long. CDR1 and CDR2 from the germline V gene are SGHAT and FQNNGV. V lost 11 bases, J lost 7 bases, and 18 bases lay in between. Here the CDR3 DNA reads TGTGCCGGAGGTACGGGAGTAGGAAATGAGCAGTTCTTC. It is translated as CAGGTGVGNEQFF.

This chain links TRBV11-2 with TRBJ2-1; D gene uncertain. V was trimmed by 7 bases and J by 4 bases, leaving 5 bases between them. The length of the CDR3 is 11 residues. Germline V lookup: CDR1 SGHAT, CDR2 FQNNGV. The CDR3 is CASTQYNEQFF. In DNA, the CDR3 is TGTGCCAGCACCCAGTACAATGAGCAGTTCTTC.

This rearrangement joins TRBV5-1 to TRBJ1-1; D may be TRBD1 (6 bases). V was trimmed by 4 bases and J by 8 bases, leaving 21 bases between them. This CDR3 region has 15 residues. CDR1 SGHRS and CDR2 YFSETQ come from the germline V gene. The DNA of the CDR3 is TGCGCCAGCAGCACAGGACAGTTGAACACTGGGGAAGCTTTCTTT. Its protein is CASSTGQLNTGEAFF.

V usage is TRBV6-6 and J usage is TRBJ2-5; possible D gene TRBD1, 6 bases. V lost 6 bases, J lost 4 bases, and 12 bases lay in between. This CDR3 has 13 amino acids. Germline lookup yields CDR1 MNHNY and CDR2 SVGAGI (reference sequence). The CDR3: CASSPRGTETQYF. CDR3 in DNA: TGTGCCAGCAGCCCGAGGGGGACAGAGACCCAGTACTTC.

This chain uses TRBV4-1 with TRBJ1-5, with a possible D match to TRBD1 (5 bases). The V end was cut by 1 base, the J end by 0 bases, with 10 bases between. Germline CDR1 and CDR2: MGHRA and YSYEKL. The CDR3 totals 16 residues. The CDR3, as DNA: TGCGCCAGCAGCCAAGTGACAGCTAATAGCAATCAGCCCCAGCATTTT. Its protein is CASSQVTANSNQPQHF.

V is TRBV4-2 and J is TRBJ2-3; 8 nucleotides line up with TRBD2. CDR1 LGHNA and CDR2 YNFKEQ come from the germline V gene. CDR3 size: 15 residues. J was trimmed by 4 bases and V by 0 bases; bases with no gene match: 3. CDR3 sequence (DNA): TGTGCCAGCAGCCAAGACGGGGGGGCCTCAGATACGCAGTATTTT. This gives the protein CASSQDGGASDTQYF.

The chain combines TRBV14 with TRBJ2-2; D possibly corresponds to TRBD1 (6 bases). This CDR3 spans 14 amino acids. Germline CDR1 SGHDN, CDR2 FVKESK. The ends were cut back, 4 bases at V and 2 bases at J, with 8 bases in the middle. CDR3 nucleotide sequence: TGTGCCAGCAGCCCGGACAGTAACACCGGGGAGCTGTTTTTT. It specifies CASSPDSNTGELFF.

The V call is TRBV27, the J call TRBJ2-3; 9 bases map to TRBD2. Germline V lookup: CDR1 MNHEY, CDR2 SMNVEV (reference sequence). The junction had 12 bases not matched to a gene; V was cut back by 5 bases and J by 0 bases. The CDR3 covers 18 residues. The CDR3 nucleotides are TGTGCCAGCAGTACGCCCGGACTAGCGTTCCGCAGCACAGATACGCAGTATTTT. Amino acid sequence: CASSTPGLAFRSTDTQYF.

CDR3 loop: CAISEWGGNTEAFF. The CDR3 DNA reads as TGTGCCATCAGTGAGTGGGGGGGGAACACTGAAGCTTTCTTT. The chain couples TRBV10-3 to TRBJ1-1; D is possibly TRBD1 (5 bases). Trimming left V 1 base short and J 1 base short, with 7 bases between. In germline, CDR1 is ENHRY, CDR2 SYGVKD. CDR3 size: 14 residues.

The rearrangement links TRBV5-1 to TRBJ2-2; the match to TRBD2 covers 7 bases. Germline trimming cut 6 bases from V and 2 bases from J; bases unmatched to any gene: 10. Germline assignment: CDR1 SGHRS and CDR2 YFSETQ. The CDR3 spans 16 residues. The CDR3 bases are TGCGCCAGCAACCCCAACACGGGGGGAAACACCGGGGAGCTGTTTTTT. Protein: CASNPNTGGNTGELFF.

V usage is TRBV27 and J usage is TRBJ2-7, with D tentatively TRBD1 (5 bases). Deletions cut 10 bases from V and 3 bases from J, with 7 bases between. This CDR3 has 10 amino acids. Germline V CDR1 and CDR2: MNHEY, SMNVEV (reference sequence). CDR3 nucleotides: TGTGCCACAGGGTACTACGAGCAGTACTTC. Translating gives CATGYYEQYF.